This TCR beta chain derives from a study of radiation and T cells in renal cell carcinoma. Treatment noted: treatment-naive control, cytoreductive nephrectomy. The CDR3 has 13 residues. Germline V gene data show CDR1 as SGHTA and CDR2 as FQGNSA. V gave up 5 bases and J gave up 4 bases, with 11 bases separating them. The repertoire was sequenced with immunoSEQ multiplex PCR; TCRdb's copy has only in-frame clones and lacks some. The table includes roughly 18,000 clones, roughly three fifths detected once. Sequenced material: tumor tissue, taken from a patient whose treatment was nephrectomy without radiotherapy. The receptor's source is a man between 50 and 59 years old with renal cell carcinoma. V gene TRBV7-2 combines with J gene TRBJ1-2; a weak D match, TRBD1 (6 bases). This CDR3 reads CASSGQSSYGYTF. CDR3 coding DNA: TGTGCCAGCAGCGGACAGTCTAGCTATGGCTACACCTTC. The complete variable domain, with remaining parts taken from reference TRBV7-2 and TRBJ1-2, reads GAGVSQSPSNKVTEKGKDVELRCDPISGHTALYWYRQSLGQGLEFLIYFQGNSAPDKSGLPSDRFSAERTGGSVSTLTIQRTQQEDSAVYLCASSGQSSYGYTFGSGTRLTVV.